Presented here are 26 T cell receptor beta chains from one specimen sequenced in a study of blood T cell repertoires in COVID-19. Assay: immunoSEQ multiplex PCR; the TCRdb copy retains only in-frame clones and omits some. The repertoire holds 110,000 or so clones, with roughly four fifths as singletons. Sequencing used peripheral blood. The receptors stem from a man in his forties or fifties with acute or convalescent COVID-19.

V usage is TRBV18 and J usage is TRBJ1-4, with 9 nucleotides matching TRBD1. This CDR3 comprises 14 residues. V was pared by 9 bases and J by 6 bases, with 8 bases of the junction left unmatched. From germline, CDR1 is KGHSH and CDR2 LQKENI. The CDR3 here is CASAPGQGYEKLFF. The CDR3 bases are TGTGCCAGTGCACCGGGACAGGGTTATGAAAAACTGTTTTTT.

As to this clone: The sample carries other DNA sequences with the same CDR3. J is TRBJ1-1 and V is TRBV4-1; D is unresolved. The CDR3 covers 14 residues. V lost 1 base and J 0 bases, leaving 6 bases between the germline ends. Germline V gene lookup returns CDR1 MGHRA and CDR2 YSYEKL. This CDR3 reads CASSQGPLNTEAFF. The DNA of the CDR3 is TGCGCCAGCAGCCAAGGGCCTTTGAACACTGAAGCTTTCTTT.

The V gene is TRBV2, the J gene TRBJ2-7; D is undetermined. The CDR3 consists of 13 residues. CDR1 and CDR2 (germline): SNHLY, FYNNEI. V lost 3 bases, J lost 2 bases, and 8 bases lay in between. CDR3 nucleotide sequence: TGTGCCAGCAGTGAGGAGCGCCCCTACGAGCAGTACTTC. Translating gives CASSEERPYEQYF.

The V and J genes are TRBV2 and TRBJ2-1; D perhaps matches TRBD1 (5 bases). The CDR3 contains 13 residues. Germline V CDR1 and CDR2: SNHLY, FYNNEI. V lost 7 bases and J 6 bases, leaving 13 bases between the germline ends. CDR3 amino acids: CASTPGRGNEQFF. The CDR3 bases are TGTGCCAGCACCCCAGGAAGGGGCAATGAGCAGTTCTTC. The full variable domain, in which reference TRBV2 and TRBJ2-1 provide the parts outside the CDR3, is EPEVTQTPSHQVTQMGQEVILRCVPISNHLYFYWYRQILGQKVEFLVSFYNNEISEKSEIFDDQFSVERPDGSNFTLKIRSTKLEDSAMYFCASTPGRGNEQFFGPGTRLTVL.

The chain has TRBV5-8 and TRBJ2-1, with D perhaps matching TRBD2 (6 bases). CDR3 length equals 13 residues. Germline V CDR1 and CDR2: SGHTS, YDEGEE. Trimming took off 3 bases at V and 3 bases at J, with 7 bases between the two ends. Written as DNA, the CDR3 is TGTGCCAGCAGCTCGGACTACTACAATGAGCAGTTCTTC. It codes for CASSSDYYNEQFF.

The chain carries TRBV5-1 and TRBJ2-3; 9 bases are a match to TRBD1. With 3 bases clipped from V and 3 bases from J, the junction kept 5 bases outside the gene matches. The CDR3 runs 15 residues. The germline gives CDR1 SGHRS, CDR2 YFSETQ. The CDR3 reads CASSWRDRETDTQYF. The CDR3, as DNA: TGCGCCAGCAGCTGGAGGGACAGGGAAACAGATACGCAGTATTTT.

The CDR3 protein is CASNGGGEGTEAFF. CDR3 DNA sequence: TGTGCCAGCAATGGCGGGGGGGAGGGGACTGAAGCTTTCTTT. The chain has TRBV2 and TRBJ1-1, with a tentative D call TRBD1 (5 bases). V lost 7 bases to trimming and J lost 5 bases, with 17 bases between them. The CDR3 runs to 14 residues. Germline V CDR1 and CDR2: SNHLY, FYNNEI.

This clone was detected only a few times. The genes are TRBV7-9 and TRBJ2-2, with 7 bases aligning to TRBD2. Germline assignment: CDR1 SEHNR and CDR2 FQNEAQ (reference sequence). This CDR3 comprises 15 residues. The V gene end was trimmed by 2 bases and the J gene end by 4 bases; junction bases not matched to a gene: 4. The CDR3 here is CASSLSAGFTGELFF. CDR3 nucleotide sequence: TGTGCCAGCAGCTTATCAGCGGGGTTCACCGGGGAGCTGTTTTTT.

This clone occurred a few times. The chain couples TRBV19 to TRBJ1-2, with TRBD1 matching 9 bases. The CDR3 contains 14 residues. The V gene's germline CDR1 is LNHDA and CDR2 SQIVND (reference sequence). With V trimmed by 4 bases and J by 6 bases, 6 bases remained unmatched. CDR3 coding DNA: TGTGCCAGTAGTAAGGGACAGGGCTGGGATGGCTACACCTTC. Its translation is CASSKGQGWDGYTF.

The chain is built from TRBV3-1 (or the pseudogene TRBV3-2) and TRBJ1-6, with a tentative D call TRBD1 (5 bases). The ends were cut back, 4 bases at V and 4 bases at J, with 14 bases in the middle. This CDR3 comprises 16 residues. Germline CDR1 reads LGHDT; CDR2 reads YNNKEL (reference sequence). For the CDR3, the DNA is TGTGCCAGCAGCCCGGCAGGGTACGAATATAATTCACCCCTCCACTTT. Its protein product is CASSPAGYEYNSPLHF.

V usage is TRBV6-6 and J usage is TRBJ1-5; 9 bases map to TRBD1. V was pared by 7 bases and J by 16 bases, with 11 bases of the junction left unmatched. The CDR3 loop spans 12 amino acids. The germline V gene encodes CDR1 MNHNY and CDR2 SVGAGI (reference sequence). CDR3 residues: CASTHLGTGNHF. Written as DNA, the CDR3 is TGTGCCAGCACTCACTTGGGGACAGGGAATCATTTT.

This clone was seen just once. The rearrangement links TRBV29-1 to TRBJ2-7, with 9 bases aligning to TRBD1. V lost 6 bases to trimming and J lost 3 bases; unmatched junction nucleotides: 6. The CDR3 sequence is 13 residues long. The germline CDR1 and CDR2 sequences are SQVTM and ANQGSEA. The CDR3 bases are TGCAGCGTCAAGGACAGGGGCAACTACGAGCAGTACTTC. Its protein is CSVKDRGNYEQYF.

About this clone itself: Other nucleotide sequences in the sample specify the same CDR3. The rearrangement links TRBV5-1 to TRBJ2-7, with D tentatively TRBD2 (5 bases). Trimming took off 0 bases at V and 0 bases at J, with 10 bases between the two ends. Germline CDR1 reads SGHRS; CDR2 reads YFSETQ. There are 15 residues in the CDR3. The CDR3 bases are TGCGCCAGCAGCTTGGAGCCGGGGAGCTCCTACGAGCAGTACTTC. Translated: CASSLEPGSSYEQYF. Looking up the rest from reference TRBV5-1 and TRBJ2-7 gives the full variable domain: KAGVTQTPRYLIKTRGQQVTLSCSPISGHRSVSWYQQTPGQGLQFLFEYFSETQRNKGNFPGRFSGRQFSNSRSEMNVSTLELGDSALYLCASSLEPGSSYEQYFGPGTRLTVT.

This clone was observed once. This chain connects TRBV7-9 to TRBJ1-1; D unclear. This CDR3 is built from 12 residues. Germline CDR1 and CDR2: SEHNR and FQNEAQ (reference sequence). V was clipped by 7 bases and J by 13 bases, with 19 bases between them. The CDR3 DNA reads as TGTGCCAGCACTCCAATGGGCGATTTTGTTTTCTTT. This encodes CASTPMGDFVFF.

This rearrangement joins TRBV7-9 to TRBJ2-2; the match to TRBD2 covers 8 bases. The V gene's germline CDR1 is SEHNR and CDR2 FQNEAQ (reference sequence). The CDR3 totals 18 residues. V lost 4 bases to trimming and J lost 3 bases; unmatched junction nucleotides: 13. CDR3 nucleotide sequence: TGTGCCAGCAGCTGGACCTTCTCGCGGGGGGCCCACACCGGGGAGCTGTTTTTT. Translated, it gives CASSWTFSRGAHTGELFF.

The V call is TRBV6-5, the J call TRBJ2-1; D call uncertain. V was pared by 6 bases and J by 3 bases, with 15 bases between. There are 15 residues in the CDR3. Germline CDR1 reads MNHEY; CDR2 reads SVGAGI. CDR3 loop: CASRAASFFYNEQFF. The CDR3 region has the DNA TGTGCCAGCAGGGCGGCTTCCTTCTTCTACAATGAGCAGTTCTTC.

The chain employs TRBV2 and TRBJ1-1; maybe TRBD1 (6 bases). The germline V gene encodes CDR1 SNHLY and CDR2 FYNNEI. Trimming removed 3 bases at V and 2 bases at J, with 10 bases between. CDR3 length equals 14 residues. The CDR3, as DNA: TGTGCCAGCAGTGACCTACAGGGTAACACTGAAGCTTTCTTT. Its protein is CASSDLQGNTEAFF. The whole variable domain, remainder taken from reference TRBV2 and TRBJ1-1, is EPEVTQTPSHQVTQMGQEVILRCVPISNHLYFYWYRQILGQKVEFLVSFYNNEISEKSEIFDDQFSVERPDGSNFTLKIRSTKLEDSAMYFCASSDLQGNTEAFFGQGTRLTVV.

V gene TRBV9 combines with J gene TRBJ1-1, with D unresolved. CDR1 and CDR2 from the germline V gene are SGDLS and YYNGEE. This CDR3 is 14 amino acids long. Between the trimmed V and J ends, which lost 1 base and 2 bases, there was a span of 9 bases. For the CDR3, the DNA is TGTGCCAGCAGCGTAACAGCAGATAACACTGAAGCTTTCTTT. Protein: CASSVTADNTEAFF.

This sequence joins TRBV2 and TRBJ2-3; D is unresolved. CDR1 is SNHLY, CDR2 FYNNEI, per germline. The CDR3 covers 14 residues. V shed 1 base and J shed 3 bases, with 8 bases lying between them. Here the CDR3 DNA reads TGTGCCAGCAGTGAAGAGCTTTCAACAGATACGCAGTATTTT. Its protein is CASSEELSTDTQYF. Together with reference TRBV2 and TRBJ2-3, the CDR3 gives the full variable domain: EPEVTQTPSHQVTQMGQEVILRCVPISNHLYFYWYRQILGQKVEFLVSFYNNEISEKSEIFDDQFSVERPDGSNFTLKIRSTKLEDSAMYFCASSEELSTDTQYFGPGTRLTVL.

V gene TRBV13 combines with J gene TRBJ2-5, with 15 bases identical to TRBD2. Germline assignment: CDR1 PRHDT and CDR2 FYEKMQ (reference sequence). The CDR3 length is 21 residues. Trimming at V came to 0 bases and at J to 5 bases, leaving 16 bases not matched to a gene. CDR3 protein: CASSLGLGLAGGPFIQETQYF. The CDR3 DNA sequence: TGTGCCAGCAGCTTAGGCCTCGGACTAGCGGGAGGGCCTTTTATTCAGGAGACCCAGTACTTC.

The V gene is TRBV9, the J gene TRBJ1-6, with 7 bases lining up with TRBD1. This CDR3 has 14 amino acids. Germline loops: CDR1 SGDLS, CDR2 YYNGEE. Trimming removed 3 bases from V and 10 bases from J; junction bases left unmatched: 7. As DNA, the CDR3 is TGTGCCAGCAGCGCCCGAACAGGGGTCTCACCCCTCCACTTT. Protein: CASSARTGVSPLHF.

The DNA of the CDR3 is TGTGCCAGCAGTTTAACCAGTGTTAGCAATCAGCCCCAGCATTTT. This codes for CASSLTSVSNQPQHF. V is TRBV27 and J is TRBJ1-5; D not resolved. Germline V gene data show CDR1 as MNHEY and CDR2 as SMNVEV (reference sequence). The CDR3 length is 15 residues. Trimming removed 2 bases from V and 0 bases from J, with 8 bases in between.

The chain employs TRBV5-4 and TRBJ2-3; TRBD2 is a possible D gene (5 bases). The CDR3 is 16 residues long. V was clipped by 4 bases and J by 6 bases, with 21 bases between them. Germline V CDR1 and CDR2: SGHNT, YYREEE (reference sequence). This chain's CDR3 is CASSLRQWRVGDTQYF. As DNA, the CDR3 is TGTGCCAGCAGCCTCCGGCAATGGCGGGTTGGGGATACGCAGTATTTT.

This clone was observed once. The chain recombines TRBV5-6 with TRBJ1-2, with D possibly matching TRBD1 (6 bases). Between the trimmed V and J ends, which lost 2 bases and 8 bases, there was a span of 10 bases. Per germline, CDR1 SGHDT and CDR2 YYEEEE. CDR3 length: 12 residues. CDR3 nucleotides: TGTGCCAGCAGCTTTGGACAGCCCGGCTACACCTTC. This sequence encodes CASSFGQPGYTF. Drawing the rest from reference TRBV5-6 and TRBJ1-2, the complete variable domain is DAGVTQSPTHLIKTRGQQVTLRCSPKSGHDTVSWYQQALGQGPQFIFQYYEEEERQRGNFPDRFSGHQFPNYSSELNVNALLLGDSALYLCASSFGQPGYTFGSGTRLTVV.

The chain joins TRBV4-1 to TRBJ1-2; D is undetermined. Germline loops: CDR1 MGHRA, CDR2 YSYEKL. V lost 0 bases to trimming and J lost 4 bases, with 12 bases between them. This CDR3 region has 15 residues. CDR3 protein: CASSQEPGSGYGYTF. The CDR3 bases are TGCGCCAGCAGCCAAGAGCCGGGGAGCGGCTATGGCTACACCTTC.

In its sample, this clone was seen a few times. This chain's CDR3 is CAWSEGVNYGYTF. The CDR3 DNA follows: TGTGCCTGGAGTGAGGGAGTCAACTATGGCTACACCTTC. The chain links TRBV30 to TRBJ1-2, with no clear D. CDR3 length equals 13 residues. Germline V lookup: CDR1 GTSNPN, CDR2 SVGIG (reference sequence). Between the trimmed V and J ends, which lost 1 base and 2 bases, there was a span of 8 bases.